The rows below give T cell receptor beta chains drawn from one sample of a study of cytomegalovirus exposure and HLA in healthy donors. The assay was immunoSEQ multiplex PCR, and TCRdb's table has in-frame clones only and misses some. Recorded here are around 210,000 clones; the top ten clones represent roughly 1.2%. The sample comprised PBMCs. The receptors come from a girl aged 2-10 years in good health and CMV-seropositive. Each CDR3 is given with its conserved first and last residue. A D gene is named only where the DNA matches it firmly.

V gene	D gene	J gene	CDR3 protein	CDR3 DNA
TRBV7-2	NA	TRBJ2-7	CASSFGGERYEQYF	TGTGCCAGCAGCTTTGGAGGGGAGCGCTACGAGCAGTACTTC
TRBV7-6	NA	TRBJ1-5	CASSPDLVSGQHF	TGTGCCAGCAGCCCAGACTTAGTGTCGGGCCAGCATTTT
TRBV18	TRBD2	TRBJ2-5	CASSPPGGKETQYF	TGTGCCAGCTCACCACCCGGGGGGAAAGAGACCCAGTACTTC
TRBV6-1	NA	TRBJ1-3	CASHISSGNTIYF	TGTGCCAGCCATATCAGCTCTGGAAACACCATATATTTT
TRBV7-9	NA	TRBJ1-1	CASSSHQGLGTEAFF	TGTGCCAGCAGCTCCCATCAGGGACTTGGGACTGAAGCTTTCTTT
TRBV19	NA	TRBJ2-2	CASSIAGTPLGGELFF	TGTGCCAGTAGTATAGCGGGGACACCCCTGGGGGGGGAGCTGTTTTTT
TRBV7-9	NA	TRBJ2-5	CASSRGRAVQETQYF	TGTGCCAGCAGCCGGGGTCGGGCAGTCCAAGAGACCCAGTACTTC
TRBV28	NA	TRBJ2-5	CASSRGLETQYF	TGTGCCAGCAGTCGGGGGTTGGAGACCCAGTACTTC
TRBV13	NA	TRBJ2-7	CASSPRGVPAYEQYF	TGTGCCAGCAGCCCACGCGGGGTCCCTGCCTACGAGCAGTACTTC
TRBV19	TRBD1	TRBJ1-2	CASSTTGGFNYGYTF	TGTGCCAGTAGTACGACAGGGGGTTTTAACTATGGCTACACCTTC
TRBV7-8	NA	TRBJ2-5	CASTTDTPGRTQYF	TGTGCCAGCACCACGGACACACCCGGTCGGACCCAGTACTTC
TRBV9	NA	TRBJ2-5	CASSADSANQETQYF	TGTGCCAGCAGCGCCGACAGTGCTAACCAAGAGACCCAGTACTTC
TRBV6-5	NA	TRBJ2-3	CASSYYRGSSTDTQYF	TGTGCCAGCAGTTACTATCGGGGATCTAGCACAGATACGCAGTATTTT
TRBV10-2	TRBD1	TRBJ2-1	CASSAPLDRDYGRNEQFF	TGCGCCAGCAGTGCGCCCCTGGACAGGGATTACGGGCGAAATGAGCAGTTCTTC
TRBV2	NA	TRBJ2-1	CASSEALPLGDEQFF	TGTGCCAGCAGTGAAGCGCTTCCTCTGGGAGATGAGCAGTTCTTC
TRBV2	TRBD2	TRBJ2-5	CASGVAGVETQYF	TGTGCCAGCGGGGTGGCGGGAGTAGAGACCCAGTACTTC
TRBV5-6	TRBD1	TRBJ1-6	CASRAMGTGINNSPLHF	TGTGCCAGCAGAGCCATGGGGACAGGGATAAATAATTCACCCCTCCACTTT
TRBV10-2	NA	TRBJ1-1	CASTDSRNTEAFF	TGCGCCAGCACCGACAGCAGGAACACTGAAGCTTTCTTT
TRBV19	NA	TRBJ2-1	CASSFLDEQFF	TGTGCCAGTAGTTTCCTCGATGAGCAGTTCTTC
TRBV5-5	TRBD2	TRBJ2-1	CASSRNGLADNEQFF	TGTGCCAGCAGCAGAAACGGACTAGCGGACAATGAGCAGTTCTTC
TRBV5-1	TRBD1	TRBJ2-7	CASGQGPYEQYF	TGCGCCAGCGGACAGGGACCCTACGAGCAGTACTTC
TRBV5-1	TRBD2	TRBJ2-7	CASSFSAGGPYEQYF	TGCGCCAGCAGCTTCTCCGCGGGAGGCCCCTACGAGCAGTACTTC
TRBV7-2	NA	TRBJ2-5	CASSLGIDDQETQYF	TGTGCCAGCAGCTTAGGTATAGATGACCAAGAGACCCAGTACTTC
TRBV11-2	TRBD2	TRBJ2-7	CASSSLREDPDF	TGTGCCAGCAGCTCCCTGCGGGAGGATCCGGACTTC
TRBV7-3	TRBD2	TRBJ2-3	CASSLVAGADTQYF	TGTGCCAGCAGCTTAGTGGCGGGGGCAGATACGCAGTATTTT
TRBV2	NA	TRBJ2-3	CASSDGAPTDTQYF	TGTGCCAGCAGTGATGGAGCCCCCACAGATACGCAGTATTTT
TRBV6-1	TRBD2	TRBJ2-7	CASSQTSGYEQYF	TGTGCCAGCAGTCAGACTAGCGGCTACGAGCAGTACTTC
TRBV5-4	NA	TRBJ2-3	CASSLELASTDTQYF	TGTGCCAGCAGCTTGGAGCTAGCGTCCACAGATACGCAGTATTTT
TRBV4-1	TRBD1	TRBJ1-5	CASSPGGRQPPHF	TGCGCCAGCAGCCCAGGGGGCAGGCAGCCCCCGCATTTT
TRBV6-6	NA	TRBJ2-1	CASSYSKGAGNNEQFF	TGTGCCAGCAGTTACTCGAAGGGTGCAGGGAACAATGAGCAGTTCTTC
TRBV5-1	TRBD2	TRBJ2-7	CASSAGGEMSSYEQYF	TGCGCCAGCAGCGCCGGGGGGGAAATGAGCTCCTACGAGCAGTACTTC
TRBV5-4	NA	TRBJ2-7	CASSYPGAHREQYF	TGTGCCAGCAGCTACCCAGGGGCTCACCGGGAGCAGTACTTC
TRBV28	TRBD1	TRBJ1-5	CASSEGQGEQPQHF	TGTGCCAGCAGTGAAGGACAGGGCGAACAGCCCCAGCATTTT
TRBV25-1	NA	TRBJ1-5	CASSEMAVNQPQHF	TGTGCCAGCAGTGAAATGGCAGTCAATCAGCCCCAGCATTTT
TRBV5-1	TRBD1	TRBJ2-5	CASSPDRGETQYF	TGCGCCAGCAGCCCGGACAGGGGAGAGACCCAGTACTTC
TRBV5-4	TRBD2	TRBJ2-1	CASTPAPGGAGRQFF	TGTGCCAGCACTCCCGCCCCGGGGGGGGCTGGAAGGCAGTTCTTC
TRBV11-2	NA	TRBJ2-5	CASSLFRRSQETQYF	TGTGCCAGCAGCTTATTTCGGAGATCACAAGAGACCCAGTACTTC
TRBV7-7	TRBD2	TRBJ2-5	CASSLRPFSGSQETQYF	TGTGCTAGCAGCTTGCGACCCTTCAGCGGGAGTCAAGAGACCCAGTACTTC
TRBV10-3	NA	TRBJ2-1	CAAALALAGDEQFF	TGTGCCGCGGCCCTAGCGCTAGCTGGGGATGAGCAGTTCTTC